This passage covers 30 T cell receptor beta chains from one sample sequenced in a study of blood T cell repertoires in COVID-19. Profiling relied on immunoSEQ multiplex PCR, and the TCRdb table lists in-frame clones only, not all of them. The sample consists of 200,000 to 250,000 clones, about 83% of them appearing once. The sequencing input was peripheral blood. These receptors came from a woman aged 30 to 39 with COVID-19, enrolled during active disease.

The rearrangement uses TRBV7-2 and TRBJ1-2; D uncertain. The CDR3 covers 15 residues. Germline CDR1 and CDR2: SGHTA and FQGNSA. V dropped 0 bases and J dropped 2 bases, with 10 bases sitting between them. The CDR3 loop is CASSLAVRGNYGYTF. CDR3 DNA: TGTGCCAGCAGCTTAGCGGTGAGAGGGAACTATGGCTACACCTTC.

The V and J genes are TRBV19 and TRBJ1-5, with a weak D call TRBD1 (5 bases). V lost 6 bases and J lost 0, with 24 bases in between. This CDR3 comprises 19 residues. CDR1 is LNHDA and CDR2 is SQIVND in the germline V gene (reference sequence). The CDR3: CASRPDGLTGGYSNQPQHF. CDR3 sequence (DNA): TGTGCCAGTAGGCCGGACGGACTTACCGGGGGTTATAGCAATCAGCCCCAGCATTTT.

The V call is TRBV11-2, the J call TRBJ2-5; 9 bases agree with TRBD1. After removal of 8 bases from V and 5 bases from J, the junction contained 9 bases not matched to a gene. The CDR3 contains 14 residues. Germline V gene data show CDR1 as SGHAT and CDR2 as FQNNGV. The CDR3 sequence is CASANRGPGETQYF. CDR3 nucleotide sequence: TGTGCCAGCGCCAACAGGGGGCCGGGGGAGACCCAGTACTTC.

In this sample, this clone turned up once. At the DNA level, this CDR3 is encoded by other sequences in the same sample as well. The genes are TRBV28 and TRBJ1-2, with D possibly TRBD1 on 5 matching bases. Trimming pared 6 bases from V and 7 bases from J, leaving 12 bases between. The CDR3 consists of 12 residues. Germline V lookup: CDR1 MDHEN, CDR2 SYDVKM. DNA for the CDR3: TGTGCCAGCAGCTTCAGGGTTGGTGGCTACACCTTC. It is translated as CASSFRVGGYTF.

The genes are TRBV11-2 and TRBJ2-5, with D possibly matching TRBD1 (5 bases). Per germline, CDR1 SGHAT and CDR2 FQNNGV. Trimming took off 1 base at V and 5 bases at J, with 11 bases between the two ends. There are 14 residues in the CDR3. The CDR3 here is CASSLVVGQETQYF. The DNA for the CDR3 is TGTGCCAGCAGCTTAGTCGTGGGGCAGGAGACCCAGTACTTC.

In its sample, this clone was seen a few times. This sequence joins TRBV6-5 and TRBJ2-3, with D possibly being TRBD1 (5 bases). The V gene lost 6 bases and the J gene lost 2 bases, with 15 bases spanning the gap. CDR3 length: 15 amino acids. Per germline, CDR1 MNHEY and CDR2 SVGAGI. CDR3 DNA sequence: TGTGCCAGCAGCTTGTTGAGACAGAACACAGATACGCAGTATTTT. Translating gives CASSLLRQNTDTQYF.

J is TRBJ2-7 and V is TRBV6-6; TRBD1 agrees at 7 bases. V shed 8 bases and J 7 bases; nucleotides not matched to a gene: 5. The CDR3 loop spans 11 amino acids. Germline V CDR1 and CDR2: MNHNY, SVGAGI (reference sequence). The CDR3 reads CASGKQGEQYF. CDR3 coding DNA: TGTGCCAGCGGGAAACAGGGGGAGCAGTACTTC.

This chain links TRBV20-1 with TRBJ2-7; possible D gene TRBD2, 5 bases. Germline assignment: CDR1 DFQATT and CDR2 SNEGSKA (reference sequence). The CDR3 spans 10 residues. Between the trimmed V and J ends, which lost 6 bases and 6 bases, there was a span of 9 bases. This CDR3 reads CSAKGSEQYF. In DNA, the CDR3 is TGCAGTGCGAAAGGGAGCGAGCAGTACTTC.

In its sample, this clone was seen many times. This chain joins TRBV5-1 and TRBJ2-1; 11 nucleotides align to TRBD2. Per the germline V gene, CDR1 is SGHRS and CDR2 is YFSETQ. This CDR3 has 17 residues. Unmatched junction bases numbered 12, after V lost 5 bases and J lost 5 bases. The CDR3 reads CASSMRGTSGSHNEQFF. CDR3 bases: TGCGCCAGCAGTATGAGGGGGACTAGCGGAAGTCACAATGAGCAGTTCTTC.

The V and J genes are TRBV5-6 and TRBJ1-5, with a possible D match to TRBD1 (6 bases). This CDR3 contains 16 residues. Trimming removed 4 bases from V and 0 bases from J, with 14 bases in between. CDR1 and CDR2 (germline): SGHDT, YYEEEE. The CDR3 DNA is TGTGCCAGCAGCAAAGGGACACCGTATAGCAATCAGCCCCAGCATTTT. Its protein is CASSKGTPYSNQPQHF.

This rearrangement joins TRBV5-4 to TRBJ2-5, with TRBD1 matching 9 bases. V trimming: 3 bases; J trimming: 3 bases; junction bases outside the gene matches: 9. The CDR3 totals 16 residues. The V gene's germline CDR1 is SGHNT and CDR2 YYREEE (reference sequence). CDR3 nucleotide sequence: TGTGCCAGCAGCTGGACTCTTGGGACAGGGAAAGAGACCCAGTACTTC. This translates into CASSWTLGTGKETQYF.

The chain combines TRBV30 with TRBJ2-7; TRBD1 might be the D (6 bases). The CDR3 totals 15 residues. Trimming took off 0 bases at V and 6 bases at J, with 18 bases between the two ends. Germline V gene data show CDR1 as GTSNPN and CDR2 as SVGIG (reference sequence). For the CDR3, the DNA is TGTGCCTGGAGTGTAGGGGCAGGGGTCCCGGTCGAGCAGTACTTC. It codes for CAWSVGAGVPVEQYF.

This chain connects TRBV7-3 to TRBJ1-5, with 7 bases aligning to TRBD1. This CDR3 is 17 amino acids long. Germline CDR1 SGHTA, CDR2 FQGTGA. Unmatched junction bases numbered 15, after V lost 5 bases and J lost 5 bases. CDR3 residues: CASSLLEGQRSYQPQHF. Here the CDR3 DNA reads TGTGCCAGCAGCCTATTAGAGGGACAGAGAAGCTATCAGCCCCAGCATTTT.

The V call is TRBV7-8, the J call TRBJ1-5; the D is unclear. The CDR3 is 14 amino acids. Germline CDR1 and CDR2: SGHVS and FQNEAQ. The V end was cut by 2 bases, the J end by 0 bases, with 5 bases between. CDR3 DNA: TGTGCCAGCAGCTTACCCCATAGCAATCAGCCCCAGCATTTT. This codes for CASSLPHSNQPQHF.

The chain carries TRBV5-1 and TRBJ2-1, with a possible D match to TRBD1 (7 bases). CDR3 length: 18 amino acids. Germline CDR1 SGHRS, CDR2 YFSETQ. V was cut by 3 bases and J by 10 bases, with 29 bases left in between. In nucleotides, the CDR3 is TGCGCCAGCAGCTGGACGGCCCCAGGGGGGATGGCGGGTTTGGAGCAGTTCTTC. It is translated as CASSWTAPGGMAGLEQFF.

CDR3 DNA sequence: TGCGCCAGCAGCACCCCGTCGGACAGGGCTAACTATGGCTACACCTTC. Translation: CASSTPSDRANYGYTF. The chain joins TRBV4-3 to TRBJ1-2; 8 bases are shared with TRBD1. Germline V gives CDR1 LGHNA, CDR2 YSLEER. The CDR3 has 16 amino acids. V lost 5 bases and J lost 0; bases outside the gene matches: 8.

This clone showed up just once. The chain is built from TRBV5-6 and TRBJ2-7, with D maybe TRBD2 (5 bases). The V end was cut by 0 bases, the J end by 5 bases, with 9 bases between. The germline V gene has CDR1 SGHDT and CDR2 YYEEEE. This CDR3 has 13 amino acids. CDR3 in DNA: TGTGCCAGCAGCTTGGGTGCGACTAACGAGCAGTACTTC. Its translation: CASSLGATNEQYF.

The chain recombines TRBV11-2 with TRBJ2-3, with D possibly TRBD2 on 6 matching bases. V lost 3 bases and J 7 bases, leaving 14 bases between the germline ends. The CDR3 extends over 14 amino acids. Per germline, CDR1 SGHAT and CDR2 FQNNGV. CDR3: CASSFSGLHNTQYF. DNA for the CDR3: TGTGCCAGCAGCTTCTCGGGACTTCATAATACGCAGTATTTT. The entire variable domain, with the rest obtained from reference TRBV11-2 and TRBJ2-3, is as follows: EAGVAQSPRYKIIEKRQSVAFWCNPISGHATLYWYQQILGQGPKLLIQFQNNGVVDDSQLPKDRFSAERLKGVDSTLKIQPAKLEDSAVYLCASSFSGLHNTQYFGPGTRLTVL.

This rearrangement joins TRBV5-4 to TRBJ2-7; 8 nucleotides line up with TRBD1. After removal of 5 bases from V and 7 bases from J, the junction contained 14 bases not matched to a gene. Germline lookup yields CDR1 SGHNT and CDR2 YYREEE (reference sequence). This CDR3 has 15 residues. CDR3 bases: TGTGCCAGCAGATATGATAGGGCAGGGGGCGATGAGCAGTACTTC. This codes for CASRYDRAGGDEQYF.

The chain couples TRBV27 to TRBJ1-3, with TRBD1 identical over 8 bases. The germline V gene encodes CDR1 MNHEY and CDR2 SMNVEV (reference sequence). J was trimmed by 4 bases and V by 6 bases; bases with no gene match: 5. The CDR3 is made up of 14 amino acids. The CDR3 protein is CASSAGTGGNTIYF. The DNA of the CDR3 is TGTGCCAGCAGCGCCGGGACAGGAGGAAACACCATATATTTT.

The chain has TRBV28 and TRBJ2-7; TRBD1 might be the D (5 bases). Deletions cut 1 base from V and 3 bases from J, with 7 bases between. Germline values: CDR1 MDHEN, CDR2 SYDVKM. The CDR3 contains 13 residues. As DNA, the CDR3 is TGTGCCAGCAGTTTATCCGACAGCTACGAGCAGTACTTC. It encodes CASSLSDSYEQYF. Full variable domain (outside the CDR3, taken from reference TRBV28 and TRBJ2-7): DVKVTQSSRYLVKRTGEKVFLECVQDMDHENMFWYRQDPGLGLRLIYFSYDVKMKEKGDIPEGYSVSREKKERFSLILESASTNQTSMYLCASSLSDSYEQYFGPGTRLTVT.

The rearrangement links TRBV13 to TRBJ2-7; D may be TRBD2 (5 bases). Germline V CDR1 and CDR2: PRHDT, FYEKMQ (reference sequence). V was trimmed by 4 bases and J by 0 bases, leaving 13 bases between them. The CDR3 consists of 15 residues. CDR3 loop: CASSSRAASSYEQYF. The CDR3 region has the DNA TGTGCCAGCAGCTCGCGAGCGGCAAGCTCCTACGAGCAGTACTTC.

This chain links TRBV18 with TRBJ2-5, with TRBD1 matching 7 bases. CDR1 is KGHSH and CDR2 is LQKENI in the germline V gene. With V trimmed by 8 bases and J by 2 bases, 5 bases remained unmatched. CDR3 size: 13 residues. CDR3 loop: CASTQGQQETQYF. In DNA form, the CDR3 reads TGTGCCAGCACGCAGGGACAGCAAGAGACCCAGTACTTC.

The chain has TRBV4-1 and TRBJ2-1; D might be TRBD1 (5 bases). Germline loops: CDR1 MGHRA, CDR2 YSYEKL. Trimming shortened V by 1 base and J by 5 bases, and 15 bases separated the two germline ends. The CDR3 length is 16 residues. The CDR3 region is CASSQVDQGWDNEQFF. The CDR3 DNA sequence: TGCGCCAGCAGCCAAGTTGATCAGGGTTGGGACAATGAGCAGTTCTTC.

The J gene is TRBJ2-1, the V gene TRBV6-2 or TRBV6-3; maybe TRBD2 (5 bases). Trimming cost V 6 bases and J 10 bases, with 13 bases left between them. Germline-derived CDR1 and CDR2 are MNHEY and SVGEGT. This CDR3 has 12 residues. The CDR3 DNA sequence: TGTGCCAGCAGCAAGCGGCTAGCAGAGCAGTTCTTC. It specifies CASSKRLAEQFF.

This sequence joins TRBV14 and TRBJ1-2; D remains ambiguous. Trimming took 1 base from V and 4 from J, leaving 16 bases between them. CDR1 SGHDN and CDR2 FVKESK come from the germline V gene. The CDR3 loop spans 16 amino acids. CDR3 residues: CASSQGMRGYSYGYTF. The CDR3 coding sequence is TGTGCCAGCAGCCAAGGGATGCGTGGTTACAGCTATGGCTACACCTTC. The full variable domain, completed using reference TRBV14 and TRBJ1-2, is EAGVTQFPSHSVIEKGQTVTLRCDPISGHDNLYWYRRVMGKEIKFLLHFVKESKQDESGMPNNRFLAERTGGTYSTLKVQPAELEDSGVYFCASSQGMRGYSYGYTFGSGTRLTVV.

This clone has only one observation. The chain couples TRBV9 to TRBJ2-2, with 7 bases aligning to TRBD2. The V segment lost 3 bases and the J segment 5 bases; nucleotides outside the gene matches: 7. This CDR3 region has 15 residues. The germline V gene encodes CDR1 SGDLS and CDR2 YYNGEE. Here the CDR3 DNA reads TGTGCCAGCAGCGCCGGACTAGTGGGGACCGGGGAGCTGTTTTTT. Its protein product is CASSAGLVGTGELFF.

In its sample, this clone was seen a few times. The chain uses TRBV5-4 and TRBJ2-2; D remains unclear. The length of the CDR3 is 16 residues. Trimming took 0 bases from V and 0 from J, leaving 9 bases between them. Germline CDR1 reads SGHNT; CDR2 reads YYREEE (reference sequence). CDR3 bases: TGTGCCAGCAGCTTGGCAGGAATCGCGAACACCGGGGAGCTGTTTTTT. Translating it yields CASSLAGIANTGELFF.

The chain uses TRBV23-1 and TRBJ1-5; D is uncertain. TRBV23-1 is labeled an ORF, and its function is uncertain. The CDR3 contains 15 residues. Trimming cost V 1 base and J 7 bases, with 14 bases left between them. The CDR3 sequence is CASSQWASYAQPQHF. In nucleotides, the CDR3 is TGCGCCAGCAGTCAATGGGCATCCTACGCCCAGCCCCAGCATTTT.

The chain links TRBV27 to TRBJ2-5; TRBD2 might be the D (5 bases). This CDR3 comprises 13 residues. With 7 bases removed from V and 5 bases from J, the gap between germline ends came to 14 bases. From germline, CDR1 is MNHEY and CDR2 SMNVEV (reference sequence). The CDR3 DNA reads as TGTGCCAGCAATCCTGGACCGGGGGAGACCCAGTACTTC. Translation gives CASNPGPGETQYF.